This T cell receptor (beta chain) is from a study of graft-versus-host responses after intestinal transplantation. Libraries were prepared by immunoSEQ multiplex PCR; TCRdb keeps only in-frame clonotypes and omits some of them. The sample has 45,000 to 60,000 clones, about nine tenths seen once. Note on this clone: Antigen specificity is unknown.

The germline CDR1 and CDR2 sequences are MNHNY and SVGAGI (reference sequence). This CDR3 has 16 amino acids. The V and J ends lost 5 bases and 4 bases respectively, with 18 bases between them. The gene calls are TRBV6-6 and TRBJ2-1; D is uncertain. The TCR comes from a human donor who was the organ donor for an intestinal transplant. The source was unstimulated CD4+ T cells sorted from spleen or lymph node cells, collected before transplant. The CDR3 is CASSPRQSSLYNEQFF. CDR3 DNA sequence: TGTGCCAGCAGTCCAAGACAAAGCTCACTTTACAATGAGCAGTTCTTC.